The rows below give T cell receptor beta chains drawn from one sample of a study of pediatric ulcerative colitis. The table came from immunoSEQ multiplex PCR; TCRdb's copy has only in-frame clones and leaves some out. The data show fewer than 40,000 clones, around 78% seen once. Sequencing was done on a sample of blood. The source of these receptors is a girl aged 10-17 years with moderate ulcerative colitis. Both conserved end residues are part of each CDR3. The order of the fields is V gene, D gene, clone size, J gene, CDR3 DNA, CDR3 protein. The D gene is left open where the match is weak. Only some rows state a clone size, as once, few, many or a class for expanded clones.

TRBV30,.,.,TRBJ2-7,TGTGCCTGGAGTGTGTCGCTCGGAGAGCAGTACTTC,CAWSVSLGEQYF
TRBV28,.,.,TRBJ2-1,TGTGCCAGCAGTTCGATAGCGTGGGGAACCAATGAGCAGTTCTTC,CASSSIAWGTNEQFF
TRBV7-9,.,.,TRBJ2-2,TGTGCCAGCAACTCTAACCCCGGACTCTACACCGGGGAGCTGTTTTTT,CASNSNPGLYTGELFF
TRBV11-1,.,.,TRBJ2-1,TGTGCCAGCAGCTTAGGATTCGGGGGGCCCGGCTACAATGAGCAGTTCTTC,CASSLGFGGPGYNEQFF
TRBV5-1,.,many,TRBJ1-1,TGCGCCAGCAGCCCCGATCTCTCTGGGACTGAAGCTTTCTTT,CASSPDLSGTEAFF
TRBV27,.,.,TRBJ2-6,TGTGCCAGCAGTTTATTTTACGGAGTCTTAGGCGACTCTGGGGCCAACGTCCTGACTTTC,CASSLFYGVLGDSGANVLTF
TRBV6-6,.,few,TRBJ1-2,TGTGCCAGCAGTTCCCCATCCGGACACTTC,CASSSPSGHF
TRBV2,TRBD1,.,TRBJ1-5,TGTGCCACCTCCTCCCCCACAGGGGTCAATCAGCCCCAGCATTTT,CATSSPTGVNQPQHF
TRBV5-4,.,.,TRBJ1-1,TGTGCCAGCAATAACAGGGATACTGAAGCTTTCTTT,CASNNRDTEAFF
TRBV6-5,.,.,TRBJ1-1,TGTGCCAGCAGGGGTGCGGGAGAAGCTTTCTTT,CASRGAGEAFF
TRBV25-1,TRBD1,.,TRBJ2-2,TGTGCCAGCACCCGACAGGGAGATACCGGGGAGCTGTTTTTT,CASTRQGDTGELFF
TRBV18,.,.,TRBJ2-7,TGTGCCAGCTCCCCGAGTAGGGGATCTTCCTACGAGCAGTACTTC,CASSPSRGSSYEQYF
TRBV12-5,TRBD1,.,TRBJ1-6,TGTGCTAGTGGTTTAAGGTCAACAGGGGAATCACCCCTCCACTTT,CASGLRSTGESPLHF